This TCR beta chain was obtained from a study of blood T cell repertoires in COVID-19. Original processing notes: Reference gene primer amplification yielded estimated nucleated cell counts. Assay used: immunoSEQ multiplex PCR; TCRdb lists only in-frame clones, some missing. That table is the source of V, J and clone size, and D and trimming were worked out from the DNA. The sample includes over 150,000 clones, around 83% of them seen just once. Trimming cost V 4 bases and J 4 bases; bases outside gene matches: 6. This CDR3 has 15 amino acids. The germline CDR1 and CDR2 sequences are MGHDK and SYGVNS.

The V call is TRBV25-1, the J call TRBJ1-2; 10 bases are shared with TRBD1. The sample comprised peripheral blood. The clonotype originates from a human donor in a cohort sampled during active COVID-19. CDR3 in DNA: TGTGCCAGCAGTGCAGACAGGGGGCGCGGCTATGGCTACACCTTC. It is translated as CASSADRGRGYGYTF.